These 23 T cell receptor beta chains originate from one sample sequenced in a study of shared clonotypes between healthy human individuals. Clones were read by immunoSEQ multiplex PCR, and TCRdb kept only the in-frame ones, dropping some. Counted here are roughly 1 million clones, 78% occurring once; the ten biggest clones make up around 0.47%. Specimen: memory CD4+ T cells from PBMCs. As to subset: CD45RA-negative fraction. Receptors originate from a man younger than 35 in good health. Some clones in this sample may be carry-over from other donors' samples.

This rearrangement joins TRBV9 to TRBJ2-1; maybe TRBD2 (6 bases). There are 16 residues in the CDR3. CDR1 is SGDLS and CDR2 is YYNGEE in the germline V gene. Deletions cut 3 bases from V and 3 bases from J, with 16 bases between. In DNA form, the CDR3 reads TGTGCCAGCAGCGGTTTTCGGGGGAGCATCTACAATGAGCAGTTCTTC. It encodes CASSGFRGSIYNEQFF.

The chain joins TRBV18 to TRBJ1-1; D ambiguous. The V gene lost 5 bases and the J gene lost 6 bases, with 16 bases spanning the gap. This CDR3 is built from 14 residues. Germline lookup yields CDR1 KGHSH and CDR2 LQKENI. This chain's CDR3 is CASSYEAMWAEAFF. DNA of the CDR3: TGTGCCAGCTCATACGAGGCGATGTGGGCTGAAGCTTTCTTT.

The chain is built from TRBV4-1 and TRBJ2-7, with D tentatively TRBD1 (6 bases). V lost 4 bases to trimming and J lost 2 bases, with 18 bases between them. Germline CDR1 is MGHRA and CDR2 is YSYEKL. The CDR3 runs to 16 residues. CDR3 region: CASSPRTGFSAYEQYF. The DNA for the CDR3 is TGCGCCAGCAGCCCCCGAACAGGGTTTTCCGCCTACGAGCAGTACTTC.

V is TRBV10-3 and J is TRBJ2-7; 9 nucleotides line up with TRBD1. Trimming at V came to 6 bases and at J to 4 bases, leaving 7 bases not matched to a gene. The CDR3 is 14 residues long. CDR1 is ENHRY and CDR2 is SYGVKD in the germline V gene. CDR3 sequence (DNA): TGTGCCATCAGCCCACAGGGGGCCGTATACGAGCAGTACTTC. It codes for CAISPQGAVYEQYF.

The gene calls are TRBV6-5 and TRBJ2-7; no firm D call. This CDR3 is 16 amino acids long. The V and J ends lost 2 bases and 5 bases respectively, with 19 bases between them. Germline V CDR1 and CDR2: MNHEY, SVGAGI. The CDR3 region has the DNA TGTGCCAGCAGTTACCTCCCGAAGCTGCCGCCTAACGAGCAGTACTTC. Residues: CASSYLPKLPPNEQYF.

The J gene is TRBJ1-3, the V gene TRBV7-9, with D hard to call. The CDR3 is made up of 16 amino acids. Trimming removed 5 bases at V and 0 bases at J, with 14 bases between. Germline assignment: CDR1 SEHNR and CDR2 FQNEAQ (reference sequence). The chain's CDR3 is CASSPHPANSGNTIYF. The CDR3 coding sequence is TGTGCCAGCAGCCCACATCCGGCCAACTCTGGAAACACCATATATTTT.

The chain has TRBV28 and TRBJ1-4; no definite D call. Germline lookup yields CDR1 MDHEN and CDR2 SYDVKM. Trimming left V 5 bases short and J 7 bases short, with 11 bases between. The CDR3 sequence is 13 residues long. CDR3 DNA: TGTGCCAGCAGTGGATCCGCTCGTGAAAAACTGTTTTTT. Its protein product is CASSGSAREKLFF.

This clone was found many times. The genes are TRBV27 and TRBJ2-7; the D gene is possibly TRBD2 (6 bases). The CDR3 has 16 residues. V gave up 3 bases and J gave up 2 bases, with 17 bases separating them. The germline V gene encodes CDR1 MNHEY and CDR2 SMNVEV (reference sequence). CDR3 region: CASSFLGLQETYEQYF. The DNA for the CDR3 is TGTGCCAGCAGTTTCCTGGGACTCCAAGAGACCTACGAGCAGTACTTC.

The V call is TRBV7-3, the J call TRBJ2-5, with D perhaps TRBD2 (6 bases). The CDR3 has 13 amino acids. Germline CDR1 and CDR2: SGHTA and FQGTGA. V was trimmed by 3 bases and J by 5 bases, leaving 10 bases between them. As DNA, the CDR3 is TGTGCCAGCAGCTTCTCTGCGGGGGAGACCCAGTACTTC. Its translation is CASSFSAGETQYF.

V and J are TRBV28 and TRBJ2-3; 12 positions match TRBD2. The CDR3 is 16 amino acids. V lost 6 bases, J lost 6 bases, and 10 bases stayed unmatched. Germline V gene sequence: CDR1 MDHEN, CDR2 SYDVKM. This chain's CDR3 is CASSPTSGGPPDTQYF. The CDR3, as DNA: TGTGCCAGCAGCCCCACTAGCGGGGGGCCCCCTGATACGCAGTATTTT. The whole variable domain, filled in from reference TRBV28 and TRBJ2-3, reads DVKVTQSSRYLVKRTGEKVFLECVQDMDHENMFWYRQDPGLGLRLIYFSYDVKMKEKGDIPEGYSVSREKKERFSLILESASTNQTSMYLCASSPTSGGPPDTQYFGPGTRLTVL.

This clone turned up a few times. The same CDR3 arises from other DNA sequences in this sample as well. V gene TRBV5-1 combines with J gene TRBJ2-1; D is unclear. This CDR3 has 13 residues. The ends were cut back, 0 bases at V and 5 bases at J, with 6 bases in the middle. The germline V gene has CDR1 SGHRS and CDR2 YFSETQ. Written as DNA, the CDR3 is TGCGCCAGCAGCTTGGAGGTGAACAATGAGCAGTTCTTC. Translation gives CASSLEVNNEQFF.

CDR3 protein: CASGQGANYGYTF. The CDR3 DNA reads TGTGCCAGTGGACAGGGAGCTAACTATGGCTACACCTTC. The gene calls are TRBV28 and TRBJ1-2; 8 bases align to TRBD1. The length of the CDR3 is 13 residues. Germline CDR1 reads MDHEN; CDR2 reads SYDVKM. V was clipped by 9 bases and J by 0 bases; unmatched bases: 3.

The chain employs TRBV2 and TRBJ2-7; D gene unclear. The length of the CDR3 is 16 residues. Germline V gene data show CDR1 as SNHLY and CDR2 as FYNNEI. V was shortened by 3 bases and J by 1 base, with 16 bases between the two germline ends. CDR3 nucleotide sequence: TGTGCCAGCAGTGACGCCCTCCTAGTTAGTTCCTACGAGCAGTACTTC. It is translated as CASSDALLVSSYEQYF.

The chain has TRBV5-4 and TRBJ2-7; TRBD1 matches 9 bases. The junction had 9 bases not matched to a gene; V was cut back by 4 bases and J by 4 bases. Germline V lookup: CDR1 SGHNT, CDR2 YYREEE (reference sequence). The CDR3 extends over 15 amino acids. The CDR3 sequence is CASSPTGTGIYEQYF. DNA for the CDR3: TGTGCCAGCAGCCCGACCGGGACAGGGATTTACGAGCAGTACTTC.

The chain combines TRBV27 with TRBJ1-1; maybe TRBD1 (5 bases). Germline V CDR1 and CDR2: MNHEY, SMNVEV (reference sequence). The CDR3 spans 15 residues. V lost 2 bases and J lost 1, with 11 bases in between. The CDR3 coding sequence is TGTGCCAGCAGTTTAGCGTGGGGGGGGAACACTGAAGCTTTCTTT. Protein: CASSLAWGGNTEAFF.

The J gene is TRBJ2-1, the V gene TRBV4-1; no clear D. From germline, CDR1 is MGHRA and CDR2 YSYEKL. Trimming took 4 bases from V and 9 from J, leaving 10 bases between them. This CDR3 is 12 amino acids long. CDR3 nucleotides: TGCGCCAGCAGCCCGAGGCACGGTGAGCAGTTCTTC. Translation: CASSPRHGEQFF.

This clone was observed at least ten times. This chain joins TRBV6-1 and TRBJ2-1, with D perhaps matching TRBD1 (6 bases). The V gene lost 6 bases and the J gene lost 2 bases, with 11 bases spanning the gap. CDR1 MNHNS and CDR2 SASEGT come from the germline V gene. This CDR3 contains 14 residues. In nucleotides, the CDR3 is TGTGCCAGCAGGAAGACAGGAGCCTACAATGAGCAGTTCTTC. Its translation: CASRKTGAYNEQFF.

The chain employs TRBV29-1 and TRBJ2-7; TRBD2 aligns across 11 bases. The CDR3 sequence is 14 residues long. CDR1 is SQVTM, CDR2 ANQGSEA, per germline. The V gene end was trimmed by 6 bases and the J gene end by 0 bases; junction bases not matched to a gene: 4. The CDR3 nucleotides are TGCAGCGTGGCCGGGACTAGCGGCTCCTACGAGCAGTACTTC. This gives the protein CSVAGTSGSYEQYF.

Remarks on this clone: This CDR3 is also generated by other DNA sequences in the sample. CDR3 region: CASSSVGSETQYF. The CDR3 DNA reads TGCGCCAGCAGCTCGGTGGGTTCGGAGACCCAGTACTTC. The chain combines TRBV5-1 with TRBJ2-5; D is uncertain. V was clipped by 3 bases and J by 5 bases, with 11 bases between them. Germline CDR1 is SGHRS and CDR2 is YFSETQ. The CDR3 is made up of 13 amino acids.

The chain recombines TRBV10-1 with TRBJ2-1; 7 bases match TRBD1. CDR1 is WNHNN, CDR2 SYGVQD, per germline (reference sequence). The CDR3 is 17 residues long. V was clipped by 6 bases and J by 0 bases; unmatched bases: 11. This CDR3 reads CASSRGQSLSSYNEQFF. Written as DNA, the CDR3 is TGCGCCAGCAGCAGGGGACAGTCTCTAAGCTCCTACAATGAGCAGTTCTTC.

The rearrangement joins TRBV15 to TRBJ2-1; D is undetermined. The CDR3 totals 16 residues. Germline CDR1 reads LNHNV; CDR2 reads YYDKDF (reference sequence). V was trimmed by 1 base and J by 9 bases, leaving 19 bases between them. In DNA form, the CDR3 reads TGTGCCACCAGCAGAGCTCCAGCGCCGCGACCGGGTGAGCAGTTCTTC. It translates to CATSRAPAPRPGEQFF.

CDR3 loop: CASSAPSTYEQYF. In DNA form, the CDR3 reads TGTGCCAGCAGTGCTCCTAGCACCTACGAGCAGTACTTC. The chain carries TRBV6-1 and TRBJ2-7; D possibly corresponds to TRBD2 (5 bases). This CDR3 contains 13 residues. Trimming removed 4 bases at V and 2 bases at J, with 9 bases between. CDR1 and CDR2 from the germline V gene are MNHNS and SASEGT.

The chain recombines TRBV6-1 with TRBJ2-7, with D unclear. CDR3 size: 16 residues. The ends were cut back, 1 base at V and 2 bases at J, with 15 bases in the middle. Germline loops: CDR1 MNHNS, CDR2 SASEGT. CDR3 loop: CASSEGLELKTYEQYF. The CDR3 bases are TGTGCCAGCAGTGAAGGGTTAGAGCTAAAAACCTACGAGCAGTACTTC.